This entry describes one T cell receptor beta chain. Its antigen is undetermined. The data were taken from a study of beta chain features in type 1 diabetes. Study results and caveats: All four CD4+ subsets of Type 1 diabetes patients contained TCRB CDR3s that were moderately but significantly shorter.

The authors reverse transcribed all of the isolated RNA, so sequencing captured expressed TCRB transcripts. Regulatory, naive and central memory T cell samples averaged approximately 3.9 million reads. Sequencing used immunoSEQ multiplex PCR; TCRdb keeps in-frame clones, though not all of them. This sample carries about 710,000 clones, about 14% of them seen once, and the ten largest clones take 0.035% to 0.045%. Trimming cost V 0 bases and J 0 bases, with 8 bases left between them. This CDR3 is built from 14 residues. CDR1 is GTSNPN, CDR2 SVGIG, per germline (reference sequence). This chain uses TRBV30 with TRBJ1-1, with unresolved D. The TCR comes from a man aged 18 to 30 with type 1 diabetes. Sequencing was performed on naive CD4+ T cells from blood. CDR3: CAWSVQLMNTEAFF. CDR3 nucleotide sequence: TGTGCCTGGAGTGTACAGCTGATGAACACTGAAGCTTTCTTT.